This TCR beta chain is from a study of blood T cells in healthy people across ages. This clonotype has more than one count but fewer than ten. The CDR3 has 13 amino acids. V gave up 4 bases and J gave up 5 bases, with 12 bases separating them. Germline CDR1 reads SQVTM; CDR2 reads ANQGSEA. Using a J-beta primer mix together with a sample-barcoded 5' primer, a second PCR was run for roughly 7 to 11 cycles. TCRdb fed the 5' RACE reads into MiXCR, producing one record per CDR3 protein. The table includes about 1 million distinct CDR3 sequences, around 45% detected once. This receptor was taken from a woman between 55 and 75 years old in good health. Sequenced input: blood. The chain joins TRBV29-1 to TRBJ2-4, with TRBD1 as a possible D gene (5 bases). The CDR3, as DNA: TGCAGCGTTGCGGTAGGGGCCGAAAACATTCAGTACTTC. Encoded protein: CSVAVGAENIQYF.